Only one count was recorded for the clone carrying this T cell receptor (beta chain). The sample comes from a study of blood T cell repertoires in COVID-19. Using immunoSEQ multiplex PCR, the repertoire was profiled, and TCRdb retains in-frame clones only, with some absent. The sample lists 80,000 or so clones, around 84% occurring once. The TCR was taken from a man aged 55-75 years with COVID-19, enrolled during active disease. Sequencing input: peripheral blood.

CDR3 coding DNA: TGTGCCAGCAGGTTGGGAGAATTCTTCTATGGCTACACCTTC. Translating it yields CASRLGEFFYGYTF. The chain employs TRBV6-5 and TRBJ1-2; unclear D gene. The CDR3 has 14 amino acids. Germline lookup yields CDR1 MNHEY and CDR2 SVGAGI. The V end lost 6 bases, the J end lost 4 bases, and 15 bases lay between the germline ends.